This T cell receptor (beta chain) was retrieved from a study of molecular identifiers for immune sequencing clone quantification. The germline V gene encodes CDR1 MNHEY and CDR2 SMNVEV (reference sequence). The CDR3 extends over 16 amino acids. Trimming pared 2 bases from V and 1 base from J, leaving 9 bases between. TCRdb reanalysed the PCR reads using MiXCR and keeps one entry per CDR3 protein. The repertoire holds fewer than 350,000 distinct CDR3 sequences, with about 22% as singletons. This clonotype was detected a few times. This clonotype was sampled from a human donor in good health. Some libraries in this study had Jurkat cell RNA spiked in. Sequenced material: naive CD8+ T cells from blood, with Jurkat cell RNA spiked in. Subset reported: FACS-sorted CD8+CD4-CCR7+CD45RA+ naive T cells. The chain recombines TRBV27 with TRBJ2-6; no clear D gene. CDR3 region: CASSLTYPSGANVLTF. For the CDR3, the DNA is TGTGCCAGCAGTTTAACGTACCCGTCTGGGGCCAACGTCCTGACTTTC.